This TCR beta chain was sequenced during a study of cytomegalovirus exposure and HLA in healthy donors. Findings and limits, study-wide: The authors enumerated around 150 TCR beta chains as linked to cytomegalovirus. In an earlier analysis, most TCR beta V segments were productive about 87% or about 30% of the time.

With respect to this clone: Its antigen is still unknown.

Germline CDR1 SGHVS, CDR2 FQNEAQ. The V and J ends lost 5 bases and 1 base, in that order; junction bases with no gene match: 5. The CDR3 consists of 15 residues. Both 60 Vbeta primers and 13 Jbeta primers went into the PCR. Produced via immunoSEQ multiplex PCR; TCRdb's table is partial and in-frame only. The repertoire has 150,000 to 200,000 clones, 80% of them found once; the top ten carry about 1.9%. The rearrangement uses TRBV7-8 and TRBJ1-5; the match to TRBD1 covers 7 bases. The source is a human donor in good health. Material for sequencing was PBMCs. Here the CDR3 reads CASSKGGASNQPQHF. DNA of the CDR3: TGTGCCAGCAGCAAAGGGGGCGCGAGCAATCAGCCCCAGCATTTT.